Below are 19 T cell receptor beta chains sequenced from a single sample in a study of cytomegalovirus exposure and HLA in healthy donors. The primer mix had 60 Vbeta and 13 Jbeta primers. Profiled with immunoSEQ multiplex PCR; TCRdb holds only in-frame clones, not every one. The sample includes 150,000 to 200,000 clones, approximately 81% of them seen just once. What was sequenced was PBMCs. Source of these receptors: a man younger than 35 in good health and CMV-seronegative.

The CDR3 loop reads CASSLSGRAYEQYF. The CDR3 DNA follows: TGTGCCAGCAGCCTGAGCGGGAGGGCCTACGAGCAGTACTTC. The chain uses TRBV9 and TRBJ2-7; 10 bases are shared with TRBD2. The length of the CDR3 is 14 residues. The ends lost 4 bases at V and 2 bases at J; junction bases unmatched: 3. Looked up from germline, CDR1 is SGDLS and CDR2 is YYNGEE.

The gene calls are TRBV18 and TRBJ1-2; D remains ambiguous. Germline CDR1 and CDR2: KGHSH and LQKENI. The CDR3 runs to 14 residues. V gave up 0 bases and J gave up 5 bases, with 10 bases separating them. CDR3 amino acids: CASSPPAGSYGYTF. CDR3 coding DNA: TGTGCCAGCTCACCACCGGCTGGCTCTTATGGCTACACCTTC. The full variable domain, completed using reference TRBV18 and TRBJ1-2, is NAGVMQNPRHLVRRRGQEARLRCSPMKGHSHVYWYRQLPEEGLKFMVYLQKENIIDESGMPKERFSAEFPKEGPSILRIQQVVRGDSAAYFCASSPPAGSYGYTFGSGTRLTVV.

The V call is TRBV5-1, the J call TRBJ1-5; D gene ambiguous. The ends were cut back, 2 bases at V and 1 base at J, with 10 bases in the middle. Germline assignment: CDR1 SGHRS and CDR2 YFSETQ. This CDR3 is built from 15 residues. The CDR3 sequence is CASSLSGSSNQPQHF. The CDR3, as DNA: TGCGCCAGCAGCTTATCGGGGTCGAGCAATCAGCCCCAGCATTTT. Looking up the rest from reference TRBV5-1 and TRBJ1-5 gives the full variable domain: KAGVTQTPRYLIKTRGQQVTLSCSPISGHRSVSWYQQTPGQGLQFLFEYFSETQRNKGNFPGRFSGRQFSNSRSEMNVSTLELGDSALYLCASSLSGSSNQPQHFGDGTRLSIL.

This chain links TRBV19 with TRBJ1-5; 11 nucleotides agree with TRBD1. V was clipped by 5 bases and J by 6 bases; unmatched bases: 6. Germline CDR1 and CDR2: LNHDA and SQIVND (reference sequence). This CDR3 is built from 15 residues. The CDR3 DNA reads as TGTGCCAGTAGTCCAGGGACAGGGGGAAGTCAGCCCCAGCATTTT. It codes for CASSPGTGGSQPQHF.

The V gene is TRBV28, the J gene TRBJ2-7; weak D call: TRBD1 (6 bases). The V end was cut by 3 bases, the J end by 4 bases, with 19 bases between. Germline V gene data show CDR1 as MDHEN and CDR2 as SYDVKM. CDR3 length: 16 residues. This CDR3 reads CASSFPLTGISYEQYF. The DNA for the CDR3 is TGTGCCAGCAGTTTTCCCCTCACAGGGATTTCTTACGAGCAGTACTTC.

CDR3 residues: CASSLRLAGEVKKFF. CDR3 DNA: TGTGCCAGTAGTCTTCGACTAGCGGGAGAGGTAAAAAAGTTCTTC. The chain has TRBV19 and TRBJ2-1, with 12 bases that match TRBD2. Germline V CDR1 and CDR2: LNHDA, SQIVND (reference sequence). The CDR3 consists of 15 residues. Germline trimming cut 5 bases from V and 14 bases from J; bases unmatched to any gene: 13.

The chain uses TRBV7-2 and TRBJ1-1; D is ambiguous. V was cut by 4 bases and J by 3 bases, with 15 bases left in between. Germline V lookup: CDR1 SGHTA, CDR2 FQGNSA. The CDR3 is 15 residues long. CDR3 amino acids: CASSSSLTRDTEAFF. The CDR3 coding sequence is TGTGCCAGCAGCTCCTCTTTGACTAGGGACACTGAAGCTTTCTTT.

This chain connects TRBV6-5 to TRBJ1-5; D is unresolved. Germline lookup yields CDR1 MNHEY and CDR2 SVGAGI. This CDR3 region has 12 residues. V was shortened by 2 bases and J by 6 bases, with 5 bases between the two germline ends. The CDR3 spells CASSYAGQPQHF. Here the CDR3 DNA reads TGTGCCAGCAGTTACGCGGGTCAGCCCCAGCATTTT.

The chain is built from TRBV5-1 and TRBJ2-3; D possibly corresponds to TRBD2 (5 bases). There are 15 residues in the CDR3. The V gene's germline CDR1 is SGHRS and CDR2 YFSETQ. Trimming shortened V by 7 bases and J by 8 bases, and 23 bases separated the two germline ends. CDR3 protein: CASAPDPAGRGTQYF. For the CDR3, the DNA is TGCGCCAGCGCCCCTGACCCGGCCGGACGGGGTACGCAGTATTTT.

V is TRBV9 and J is TRBJ2-5; D may be TRBD2 (6 bases). V gave up 0 bases and J gave up 4 bases, with 10 bases separating them. CDR3 length: 14 amino acids. Germline V gene lookup returns CDR1 SGDLS and CDR2 YYNGEE. CDR3 loop: CASSVGGSGETQYF. Here the CDR3 DNA reads TGTGCCAGCAGCGTAGGAGGTAGCGGAGAGACCCAGTACTTC.

Only a few counts were recorded for this clone. The chain joins TRBV27 to TRBJ2-7; D is unclear. The CDR3 length is 13 residues. The germline CDR1 and CDR2 sequences are MNHEY and SMNVEV (reference sequence). V lost 6 bases and J lost 0, with 9 bases in between. Here the CDR3 DNA reads TGTGCCAGCAGCCAGTGGAGCTCCTACGAGCAGTACTTC. Amino acids: CASSQWSSYEQYF.

This clone was seen only once. The chain has TRBV28 and TRBJ2-2; 7 bases agree with TRBD2. This CDR3 comprises 15 residues. With V trimmed by 7 bases and J by 7 bases, 12 bases remained unmatched. Germline loops: CDR1 MDHEN, CDR2 SYDVKM. CDR3 in DNA: TGTGCCAGCAACCGTTGGCGGGAGACGGTCGGGGAGCTGTTTTTT. It encodes CASNRWRETVGELFF.

V and J are TRBV6-4 and TRBJ2-2; D possibly corresponds to TRBD1 (5 bases). The CDR3 is made up of 13 amino acids. Germline lookup yields CDR1 MRHNA and CDR2 SNTAGT. V was trimmed by 2 bases and J by 5 bases, leaving 6 bases between them. The CDR3 protein is CASSDRGTGELFF. The CDR3 DNA reads as TGTGCCAGCAGTGACAGGGGAACCGGGGAGCTGTTTTTT.

DNA for the CDR3: TGTGCCATCAGCCCCAACAGCCCGTATAGCGGGGAGCTGTTTTTT. Translated, it gives CAISPNSPYSGELFF. The J gene is TRBJ2-2, the V gene TRBV10-3, with no clear D. Germline CDR1 is ENHRY and CDR2 is SYGVKD. The length of the CDR3 is 15 residues. V lost 6 bases and J 7 bases, leaving 18 bases between the germline ends.

The chain combines TRBV5-6 with TRBJ2-3; 9 bases line up with TRBD1. V lost 4 bases, J lost 4 bases, and 7 bases stayed unmatched. CDR1 is SGHDT, CDR2 YYEEEE, per germline. This CDR3 contains 15 residues. The chain's CDR3 is CASSTWDRDADTQYF. Written as DNA, the CDR3 is TGTGCCAGCAGCACCTGGGACAGGGACGCAGATACGCAGTATTTT. The variable domain in full, completed from reference TRBV5-6 and TRBJ2-3, reads DAGVTQSPTHLIKTRGQQVTLRCSPKSGHDTVSWYQQALGQGPQFIFQYYEEEERQRGNFPDRFSGHQFPNYSSELNVNALLLGDSALYLCASSTWDRDADTQYFGPGTRLTVL.

The chain joins TRBV13 to TRBJ2-5, with 10 nucleotides matching TRBD2. CDR1 is PRHDT and CDR2 is FYEKMQ in the germline V gene (reference sequence). The trim removed 2 bases at V and 2 bases at J, leaving 2 bases unmatched. This CDR3 has 15 amino acids. CDR3 amino acids: CASSLLAGDQETQYF. The CDR3 DNA is TGTGCCAGCAGCTTACTAGCGGGAGATCAAGAGACCCAGTACTTC.

J is TRBJ2-1 and V is TRBV7-9; the match to TRBD1 covers 9 bases. V was pared by 4 bases and J by 4 bases, with 8 bases of the junction left unmatched. The CDR3 runs 16 residues. Germline V lookup: CDR1 SEHNR, CDR2 FQNEAQ (reference sequence). CDR3 coding DNA: TGTGCCAGCAGCTCCTCCGGGACAGGGCCATACAATGAGCAGTTCTTC. Encoded protein: CASSSSGTGPYNEQFF.

V usage is TRBV28 and J usage is TRBJ1-1; TRBD1 agrees at 8 bases. This CDR3 has 14 amino acids. V trimming: 6 bases; J trimming: 7 bases; junction bases outside the gene matches: 10. The germline gives CDR1 MDHEN, CDR2 SYDVKM. The CDR3 region has the DNA TGTGCCAGCAGCCTTTATCAGGGGGCGGTTGAAGCTTTCTTT. Its translation is CASSLYQGAVEAFF.

This clone has a single count. This rearrangement joins TRBV6-1 to TRBJ1-2; tentatively, D is TRBD1 (6 bases). V was trimmed by 10 bases and J by 6 bases, leaving 21 bases between them. Germline V gene lookup returns CDR1 MNHNS and CDR2 SASEGT. The length of the CDR3 is 14 residues. CDR3 region: CATVPSDSRHGYTF. The CDR3 DNA reads as TGTGCCACCGTCCCTTCGGACAGCCGACATGGCTACACCTTC.